The clone carrying this TCR beta chain showed up just a few times. The library protocol tagged individual cDNA molecules with unique molecular identifiers. MiXCR was run by TCRdb on the 5' RACE reads, yielding one entry per CDR3 protein. The sample includes over 90,000 distinct CDR3 sequences, over 10% of them seen just once. This sample was taken from a study of early T cells in non-severe SARS-CoV-2 infection. For the study at large: The input, bulk RNA from unsorted whole blood, was sequenced, and chains were unpaired.

Trimming took 5 bases from V and 2 from J, leaving 15 bases between them. This CDR3 is built from 15 residues. The sequence came from an adult who was a healthcare worker with PCR-confirmed SARS-CoV-2 infection or an uninfected control (not recorded which). Sequenced input: whole blood. V is TRBV12-3 or TRBV12-4 and J is TRBJ1-2; perhaps TRBD1 as D (6 bases). CDR3 sequence (DNA): TGTGCCAGCAGTCGAGGGTCAGGGGACAACTATGGCTACACCTTC. Protein: CASSRGSGDNYGYTF.